Below, one T cell receptor (beta chain) is given with its context. Antigen unknown. The CDR3 extends over 14 amino acids. The germline V gene encodes CDR1 SGHTS and CDR2 YDEGEE. Trimming shortened V by 5 bases and J by 5 bases, and 16 bases separated the two germline ends. This sample was taken from a study of chemoradiotherapy in HPV16-positive cancers. Overall study context: Two HPV16-positive patients' cells yielded candidate HPV-specific clones and common motifs. Study-wide results and caveats: During treatment, candidate HPV-specific clones and E7-related motifs expanded in tumor. For HPV16-positive patients, expanding HPV-responsive T cells associated with longer recurrence-free survival.

Measured with immunoSEQ multiplex PCR; TCRdb has only the in-frame clones, and not every one. The sample lists roughly 16,000 clones, 75% to 85% occurring once. Repertoires were sampled repeatedly during chemoradiotherapy. This clonotype was obtained from a human donor with HPV-associated anogenital cancer. The chain has TRBV5-8 and TRBJ1-1, with D uncertain. The sample was taken from a patient who underwent chemoradiotherapy. The DNA for the CDR3 is TGTGCCAGCAGACCGAGGGTGGATGGGACTGAAGCTTTCTTT. Protein: CASRPRVDGTEAFF.